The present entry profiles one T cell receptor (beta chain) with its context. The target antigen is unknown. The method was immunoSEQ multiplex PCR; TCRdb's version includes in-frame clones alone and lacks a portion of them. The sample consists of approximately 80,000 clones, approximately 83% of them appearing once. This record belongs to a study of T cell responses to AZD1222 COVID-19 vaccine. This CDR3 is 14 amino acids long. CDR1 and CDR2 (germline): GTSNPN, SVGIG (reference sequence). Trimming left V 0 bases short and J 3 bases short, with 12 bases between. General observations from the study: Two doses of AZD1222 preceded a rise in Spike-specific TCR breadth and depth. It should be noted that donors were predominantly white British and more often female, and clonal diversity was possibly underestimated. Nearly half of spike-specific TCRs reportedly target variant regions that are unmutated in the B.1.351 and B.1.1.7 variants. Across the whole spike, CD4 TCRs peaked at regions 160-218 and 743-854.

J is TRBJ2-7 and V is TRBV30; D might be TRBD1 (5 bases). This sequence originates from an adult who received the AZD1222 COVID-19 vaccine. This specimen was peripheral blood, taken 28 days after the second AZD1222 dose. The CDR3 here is CAWSVSQGFYEQYF. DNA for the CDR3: TGTGCCTGGAGTGTAAGTCAGGGTTTCTACGAGCAGTACTTC.